The 29 T cell receptor beta chains reported below all come from one sample, sequenced in a study of neoadjuvant anti-PD-1 for oral cavity cancer (dated by TCRdb to about 2021). In the paper's terms, the time point label means: after neoadjuvant nivolumab, at surgical resection. Preparation of the library involved the immunoSEQ multiplex PCR assay. TCRdb retrieved this table from immuneACCESS and kept in-frame rearrangements only. Not all clones are present; in checked studies, unresolved V genes account for under half, and no reason is known for the remainder. The sample profile shows over 60,000 clones; 85% to 90% of them were found once. The ten largest clones represent roughly 2.9% of the sample. Sequencing used PBMCs, obtained after nivolumab (anti-PD-1) treatment. The receptors stem from a person between 40 and 80 years old with oral cavity squamous cell carcinoma.

The chain links TRBV5-1 to TRBJ2-3; 8 bases map to TRBD2. The CDR3 sequence is 15 residues long. V was clipped by 3 bases and J by 3 bases; unmatched bases: 6. Germline V gene sequence: CDR1 SGHRS, CDR2 YFSETQ. CDR3: CASSSGLAGTDTQYF. Written as DNA, the CDR3 is TGCGCCAGCAGCTCCGGACTAGCTGGGACAGATACGCAGTATTTT.

This clone was recorded only once. The V and J genes are TRBV10-1 and TRBJ2-3, with D possibly matching TRBD1 (5 bases). Germline V gene data show CDR1 as WNHNN and CDR2 as SYGVQD (reference sequence). The CDR3 covers 11 residues. The ends were cut back, 4 bases at V and 7 bases at J, with 6 bases in the middle. Written as DNA, the CDR3 is TGCGCCAGCAGTGTGGGGCATACGCAGTATTTT. Translation gives CASSVGHTQYF.

The rearrangement uses TRBV12-5 and TRBJ2-5; tentatively, D is TRBD2 (6 bases). Germline lookup yields CDR1 LGHNT and CDR2 FRNRAP. This CDR3 is built from 17 residues. V gave up 0 bases and J gave up 5 bases, with 19 bases separating them. CDR3: CASGLVIGSAGWETQYF. The CDR3 DNA reads as TGTGCTAGTGGTTTGGTAATAGGGAGTGCGGGGTGGGAGACCCAGTACTTC.

The gene calls are TRBV6-5 and TRBJ1-6, with a possible D match to TRBD1 (5 bases). In germline, CDR1 is MNHEY, CDR2 SVGAGI. This CDR3 contains 14 residues. The V gene lost 6 bases and the J gene lost 5 bases, with 11 bases spanning the gap. The CDR3 region is CASRPGQDNSPLHF. Here the CDR3 DNA reads TGTGCCAGCAGGCCCGGACAAGATAATTCACCCCTCCACTTT.

CDR3 loop: CAWWASRVPGGTQYF. The CDR3 nucleotides are TGTGCCTGGTGGGCCTCGCGGGTGCCGGGGGGGACCCAGTACTTC. The V and J genes are TRBV30 and TRBJ2-5; 7 positions match TRBD2. In germline, CDR1 is GTSNPN, CDR2 SVGIG (reference sequence). Germline trimming cut 5 bases from V and 7 bases from J; bases unmatched to any gene: 16. The CDR3 has 15 amino acids.

CDR3: CASSAGQTGSSAIYF. CDR3 nucleotides: TGCGCCAGCAGCGCCGGACAGACCGGGTCATCCGCCATATATTTT. The V and J genes are TRBV5-1 and TRBJ1-3, with TRBD1 as a possible D gene (6 bases). Between the trimmed V and J ends, which lost 4 bases and 11 bases, there was a span of 22 bases. This CDR3 has 15 amino acids. Per the germline V gene, CDR1 is SGHRS and CDR2 is YFSETQ.

The rearrangement uses TRBV6-6 and TRBJ2-7; D is possibly TRBD2 (5 bases). V lost 6 bases and J 3 bases, leaving 21 bases between the germline ends. The germline CDR1 and CDR2 sequences are MNHNY and SVGAGI (reference sequence). The CDR3 runs 16 residues. CDR3 sequence reads: CASSRRRVGSHYEQYF. The CDR3, as DNA: TGTGCCAGCAGCCGGAGAAGGGTAGGGAGCCACTACGAGCAGTACTTC.

For the CDR3, the DNA is TGTGCCAGCAGCTTACAGACAGGGGGGGGTCAGCCCCAGCATTTT. Translating gives CASSLQTGGGQPQHF. This chain connects TRBV7-2 to TRBJ1-5, with 9 bases matching TRBD1. The ends lost 2 bases at V and 6 bases at J; junction bases unmatched: 5. The germline V gene encodes CDR1 SGHTA and CDR2 FQGNSA. The CDR3 loop spans 15 amino acids. Full variable domain (remainder filled in from reference TRBV7-2 and TRBJ1-5): GAGVSQSPSNKVTEKGKDVELRCDPISGHTALYWYRQSLGQGLEFLIYFQGNSAPDKSGLPSDRFSAERTGGSVSTLTIQRTQQEDSAVYLCASSLQTGGGQPQHFGDGTRLSIL.

This chain connects TRBV6-5 to TRBJ2-3; 9 positions agree with TRBD2. Trimming took 8 bases from V and 4 from J; bases not matched to a gene: 7. Looked up from germline, CDR1 is MNHEY and CDR2 is SVGAGI. This CDR3 has 14 residues. The chain's CDR3 is CASREAGGPDTQYF. In DNA form, the CDR3 reads TGTGCCAGCCGGGAGGCGGGGGGGCCAGATACGCAGTATTTT.

Note on this clone: Its ends do not fully match the called genes, so a read error is possible. The V call is TRBV30, the J call TRBJ2-1, with D possibly being TRBD1 or TRBD2 (5 bases each). The CDR3 covers 13 residues. Per the germline V gene, CDR1 is GTSNPN and CDR2 is SVGIG (reference sequence). The CDR3 DNA is TGTGCCTGGTCCTCCCCGGGGCCCAATCAGCAGTTCTTC. Translated, it gives CAWSSPGPNQQFF.

This clone was observed a few times. V is TRBV5-1 and J is TRBJ1-2; tentative D call: TRBD1 (5 bases). With 4 bases removed from V and 4 bases from J, the gap between germline ends came to 14 bases. Per the germline V gene, CDR1 is SGHRS and CDR2 is YFSETQ. This CDR3 has 14 residues. The CDR3 sequence is CASSPPRDSYGYTF. The DNA for the CDR3 is TGCGCCAGCAGCCCACCCAGGGATAGCTATGGCTACACCTTC.

The chain recombines TRBV19 with TRBJ1-1, with a weak D call TRBD1 (6 bases). V was cut by 5 bases and J by 4 bases, with 17 bases left in between. The CDR3 consists of 15 residues. CDR1 is LNHDA, CDR2 SQIVND, per germline (reference sequence). The CDR3 region is CASSGGGGQRTEAFF. CDR3 sequence (DNA): TGTGCCAGTAGTGGAGGAGGAGGACAGCGCACTGAAGCTTTCTTT.

The chain combines TRBV6-5 with TRBJ2-3, with D possibly matching TRBD1 (6 bases). Germline CDR1 MNHEY, CDR2 SVGAGI. Trimming removed 6 bases from V and 2 bases from J, with 12 bases in between. There are 14 residues in the CDR3. The CDR3 loop is CASRPGQATDTQYF. The CDR3 nucleotides are TGTGCCAGCAGGCCGGGACAAGCCACAGATACGCAGTATTTT.

The rearrangement uses TRBV5-1 and TRBJ2-7; 9 bases fit TRBD1. The CDR3 runs to 15 residues. J lost 4 bases, V lost 7 bases, and 12 bases had no gene match. CDR1 and CDR2 from the germline V gene are SGHRS and YFSETQ. In DNA form, the CDR3 reads TGCGCCAGCGCCTATGGTGGGACAGGGACGTACGAGCAGTACTTC. This codes for CASAYGGTGTYEQYF.

The chain carries TRBV28 and TRBJ1-1, with TRBD1 identical over 7 bases. The CDR3 spans 14 residues. The germline V gene has CDR1 MDHEN and CDR2 SYDVKM. J was trimmed by 4 bases and V by 5 bases; bases with no gene match: 7. In nucleotides, the CDR3 is TGTGCCAGCAGTCTAAGACAGGGTGGCACTGAAGCTTTCTTT. This codes for CASSLRQGGTEAFF.

This rearrangement joins TRBV6-1 to TRBJ1-2; D remains ambiguous. V gave up 7 bases and J gave up 4 bases, with 19 bases separating them. Germline assignment: CDR1 MNHNS and CDR2 SASEGT. The CDR3 extends over 15 amino acids. This CDR3 is CASNVRTERSYGYTF. The CDR3 DNA is TGTGCCAGCAACGTTCGGACGGAGAGATCCTATGGCTACACCTTC.

This chain uses TRBV5-4 with TRBJ2-5; 13 bases match TRBD2. V was pared by 1 base and J by 2 bases, with 14 bases of the junction left unmatched. Germline V CDR1 and CDR2: SGHNT, YYREEE (reference sequence). This CDR3 region has 20 residues. In nucleotides, the CDR3 is TGTGCCAGCAGCTTGCGACGAGTACTAGCGGGAGGGCCCAGGCAAGAGACCCAGTACTTC. Its translation is CASSLRRVLAGGPRQETQYF.

The CDR3: CASSERTGTYEQYF. In DNA, the CDR3 is TGCGCCAGCAGTGAGAGGACAGGAACTTACGAGCAGTACTTC. V gene TRBV10-2 combines with J gene TRBJ2-7; 7 nucleotides match TRBD1. Germline V gene lookup returns CDR1 WSHSY and CDR2 SAAADI. The CDR3 totals 14 residues. V shed 2 bases, J shed 4 bases, and the junction held 5 bases outside the gene matches.

This rearrangement joins TRBV2 to TRBJ1-1, with a weak D call TRBD1 (6 bases). V gave up 3 bases and J gave up 2 bases, with 13 bases separating them. Germline V CDR1 and CDR2: SNHLY, FYNNEI. This CDR3 spans 15 amino acids. The chain's CDR3 is CASSEEAGANTEAFF. Written as DNA, the CDR3 is TGTGCCAGCAGTGAGGAGGCAGGGGCCAACACTGAAGCTTTCTTT.

The chain carries TRBV2 and TRBJ1-4, with a possible D match to TRBD1 (5 bases). The germline V gene has CDR1 SNHLY and CDR2 FYNNEI. The CDR3 consists of 15 residues. V lost 6 bases and J 8 bases, leaving 19 bases between the germline ends. In DNA form, the CDR3 reads TGTGCCAGCAGAGGGGTCTGGGGAGGAAGCGAAAAACTGTTTTTT. It yields the protein CASRGVWGGSEKLFF.

This clone has only one observation. The J gene is TRBJ1-1, the V gene TRBV19; no clear D gene. This CDR3 region has 14 residues. The V gene lost 10 bases and the J gene lost 1 base, with 16 bases spanning the gap. CDR1 and CDR2 from the germline V gene are LNHDA and SQIVND (reference sequence). CDR3 region: CATQLRVTNTEAFF. For the CDR3, the DNA is TGTGCCACCCAGTTGAGGGTAACGAACACTGAAGCTTTCTTT. Complete variable domain (other parts from reference TRBV19 and TRBJ1-1): DGGITQSPKYLFRKEGQNVTLSCEQNLNHDAMYWYRQDPGQGLRLIYYSQIVNDFQKGDIAEGYSVSREKKESFPLTVTSAQKNPTAFYLCATQLRVTNTEAFFGQGTRLTVV.

This rearrangement joins TRBV5-1 to TRBJ2-5; tentative D call: TRBD2 (6 bases). Germline CDR1 reads SGHRS; CDR2 reads YFSETQ. The CDR3 is made up of 13 amino acids. V was shortened by 0 bases and J by 5 bases, with 8 bases between the two germline ends. CDR3 amino acids: CASSLGLAETQYF. The CDR3 region has the DNA TGCGCCAGCAGCTTGGGGCTAGCGGAGACCCAGTACTTC.

The chain couples TRBV9 to TRBJ2-5; a weak D match, TRBD2 (6 bases). There are 16 residues in the CDR3. Germline CDR1 is SGDLS and CDR2 is YYNGEE. Deletions cut 4 bases from V and 0 bases from J, with 16 bases between. The CDR3 DNA sequence: TGTGCCAGCAGCCCCGGGGGACTGACGTACCAAGAGACCCAGTACTTC. The encoded protein is CASSPGGLTYQETQYF.

The rearrangement links TRBV5-1 to TRBJ2-2; 10 bases match TRBD1. There are 17 residues in the CDR3. V shed 5 bases, J shed 2 bases, and the junction held 9 bases outside the gene matches. Germline CDR1 reads SGHRS; CDR2 reads YFSETQ. CDR3 in amino acids: CASSRQGAAGNTGELFF. The DNA of the CDR3 is TGCGCCAGCAGTCGACAGGGGGCGGCGGGAAACACCGGGGAGCTGTTTTTT.

The DNA for the CDR3 is TGCGCCAGCACATACGTATCGAACACCGGGGAGCTGTTTTTT. It encodes CASTYVSNTGELFF. V gene TRBV5-1 combines with J gene TRBJ2-2; unclear D gene. CDR1 is SGHRS, CDR2 YFSETQ, per germline. The CDR3 totals 14 residues. V was cut by 6 bases and J by 0 bases, with 9 bases left in between.

The V and J genes are TRBV30 and TRBJ1-4; 7 bases map to TRBD1. Germline V gene sequence: CDR1 GTSNPN, CDR2 SVGIG (reference sequence). The CDR3 is 16 residues long. V gave up 0 bases and J gave up 5 bases; unmatched junction bases: 9. The DNA for the CDR3 is TGTGCCTGGAGTGTTAGGGGGCTGGTCCTCAATGAAAAACTGTTTTTT. Encoded protein: CAWSVRGLVLNEKLFF.

The chain combines TRBV5-8 with TRBJ2-7; 9 nucleotides match TRBD1. CDR1 SGHTS and CDR2 YDEGEE come from the germline V gene. This CDR3 is 15 amino acids long. V shed 4 bases and J 5 bases; nucleotides not matched to a gene: 10. CDR3 nucleotides: TGTGCCAGCAGCAGACCGGGACAGGGATTCGACGAGCAGTACTTC. It specifies CASSRPGQGFDEQYF.

The chain has TRBV6-1 and TRBJ2-7; 7 bases are shared with TRBD2. The V segment lost 6 bases and the J segment 6 bases; nucleotides outside the gene matches: 8. This CDR3 is built from 13 residues. Germline V gene data show CDR1 as MNHNS and CDR2 as SASEGT. CDR3 nucleotide sequence: TGTGCCAGCAGCGTGGGGGGGGTCGGCGAGCAGTACTTC. Translating gives CASSVGGVGEQYF.

V gene TRBV7-9 combines with J gene TRBJ1-4, with 11 positions matching TRBD1. V dropped 3 bases and J dropped 7; count of bases not matched to a gene: 4. Germline V gene sequence: CDR1 SEHNR, CDR2 FQNEAQ (reference sequence). The CDR3 runs to 15 residues. This chain's CDR3 is CASSLGGTGGEKLFF. In DNA, the CDR3 is TGTGCCAGCAGCTTGGGAGGGACAGGGGGTGAAAAACTGTTTTTT.